This T cell receptor (beta chain) was identified in a study of blood T cell repertoires in COVID-19. Trimming took 3 bases from V and 0 from J; bases not matched to a gene: 11. The CDR3 covers 17 residues. CDR1 is SGHRS and CDR2 is YFSETQ in the germline V gene. Sequencing used immunoSEQ multiplex PCR; TCRdb keeps in-frame clones, though not all of them. Seen here are roughly 260,000 clones, about 91% observed once, and the top ten hold just over 2.5%. The source is a woman under 40 with acute COVID-19. The gene calls are TRBV5-1 and TRBJ1-1; 7 bases map to TRBD1. Material: PBMCs or T cells enriched from blood (not recorded which). The CDR3 spells CASSSTDRTFMNTEAFF. The CDR3 DNA reads TGCGCCAGCAGCTCCACGGACAGGACCTTCATGAACACTGAAGCTTTCTTT. Based on the CDR3 plus reference TRBV5-1 and TRBJ1-1, the full variable domain is KAGVTQTPRYLIKTRGQQVTLSCSPISGHRSVSWYQQTPGQGLQFLFEYFSETQRNKGNFPGRFSGRQFSNSRSEMNVSTLELGDSALYLCASSSTDRTFMNTEAFFGQGTRLTVV.